The clone carrying this TCR beta chain was counted between two and nine times. Every TCR cDNA molecule bore a unique molecular identifier. Using its own MiXCR run on the 5' RACE reads, TCRdb lists one record per CDR3 protein. Here the sample spans approximately 7,800 distinct CDR3 sequences, around 5% being singletons. The source of the sample is a study of spatial heterogeneity in lung cancer. In the study overall: Alpha-chain sequences were consistently detected less often than beta-chain sequences.

CDR1 and CDR2 (germline): SEHNR, FQNEAQ (reference sequence). CDR3 length equals 13 residues. The V gene lost 5 bases and the J gene lost 3 bases, with 10 bases spanning the gap. Time point described: sample taken at primary tumor resection. The sequenced material consisted of unsorted whole RNA from tumor, nontumor lung or frozen PBMC. The receptor comes from a male donor with early-stage non-small cell lung cancer. This material consisted of PBMCs, taken at surgery. The V gene is TRBV7-9, the J gene TRBJ2-5, with TRBD1 as a possible D gene (6 bases). The DNA of the CDR3 is TGTGCCAGCAGCCCGAGGACAGAAGAGACCCAGTACTTC. This codes for CASSPRTEETQYF.